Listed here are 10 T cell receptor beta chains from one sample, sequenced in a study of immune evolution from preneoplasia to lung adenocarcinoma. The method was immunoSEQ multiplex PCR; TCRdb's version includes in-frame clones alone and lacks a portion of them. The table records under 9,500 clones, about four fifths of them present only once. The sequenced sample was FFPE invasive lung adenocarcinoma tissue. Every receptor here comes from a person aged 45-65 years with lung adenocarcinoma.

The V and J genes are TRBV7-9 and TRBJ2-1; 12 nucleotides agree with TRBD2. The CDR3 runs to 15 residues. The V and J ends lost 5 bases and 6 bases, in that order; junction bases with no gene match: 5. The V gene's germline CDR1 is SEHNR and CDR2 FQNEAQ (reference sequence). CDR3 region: CASSPWTSGTNEQFF. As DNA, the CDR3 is TGTGCCAGCAGCCCCTGGACTAGCGGGACCAATGAGCAGTTCTTC.

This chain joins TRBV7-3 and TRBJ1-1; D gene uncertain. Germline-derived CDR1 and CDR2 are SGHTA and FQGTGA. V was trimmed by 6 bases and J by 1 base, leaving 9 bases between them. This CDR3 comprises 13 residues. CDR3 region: CASSQTQNTEAFF. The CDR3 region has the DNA TGTGCCAGCAGTCAGACCCAGAACACTGAAGCTTTCTTT.

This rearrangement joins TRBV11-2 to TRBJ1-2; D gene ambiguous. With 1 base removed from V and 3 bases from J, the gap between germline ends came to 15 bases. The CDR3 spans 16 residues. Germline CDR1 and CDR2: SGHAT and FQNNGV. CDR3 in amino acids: CASSLVGRRTDYGYTF. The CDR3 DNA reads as TGTGCCAGCAGCTTAGTCGGCCGCCGAACCGACTATGGCTACACCTTC.

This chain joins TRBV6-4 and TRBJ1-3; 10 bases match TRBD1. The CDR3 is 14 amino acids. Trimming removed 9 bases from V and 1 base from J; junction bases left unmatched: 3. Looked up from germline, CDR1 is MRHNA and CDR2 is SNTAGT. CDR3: CARTGGASGNTIYF. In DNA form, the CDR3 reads TGTGCCAGGACAGGGGGCGCGTCTGGAAACACCATATATTTT.

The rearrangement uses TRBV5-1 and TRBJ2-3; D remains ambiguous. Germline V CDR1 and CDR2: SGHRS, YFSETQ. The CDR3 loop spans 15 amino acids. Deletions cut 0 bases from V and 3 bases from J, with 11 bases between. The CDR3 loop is CASSLGRGGTDTQYF. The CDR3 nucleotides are TGCGCCAGCAGCTTGGGGCGTGGTGGGACAGATACGCAGTATTTT.

The CDR3 region is CSVGDRGTNEKLFF. The CDR3 DNA reads TGCAGCGTCGGAGACAGGGGGACTAATGAAAAACTGTTTTTT. The V and J genes are TRBV29-1 and TRBJ1-4, with 9 positions matching TRBD1. Germline-derived CDR1 and CDR2 are SQVTM and ANQGSEA. The junction had 4 bases not matched to a gene; V was cut back by 6 bases and J by 2 bases. The CDR3 runs to 14 residues.

The CDR3 loop reads CASSYSSFNYGYTF. CDR3 bases: TGTGCCAGCAGTTACTCGAGTTTTAACTATGGCTACACCTTC. The gene calls are TRBV6-5 and TRBJ1-2; D not resolved. Germline-derived CDR1 and CDR2 are MNHEY and SVGAGI. The germline V and J ends were trimmed by 0 bases and 1 base, with 6 bases remaining between them. This CDR3 contains 14 residues.

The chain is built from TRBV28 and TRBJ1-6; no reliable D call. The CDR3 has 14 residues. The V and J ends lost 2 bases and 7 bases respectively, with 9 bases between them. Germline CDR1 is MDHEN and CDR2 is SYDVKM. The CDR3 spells CASSLPAGNSPLHF. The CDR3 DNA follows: TGTGCCAGCAGTTTACCCGCGGGAAATTCACCCCTCCACTTT.

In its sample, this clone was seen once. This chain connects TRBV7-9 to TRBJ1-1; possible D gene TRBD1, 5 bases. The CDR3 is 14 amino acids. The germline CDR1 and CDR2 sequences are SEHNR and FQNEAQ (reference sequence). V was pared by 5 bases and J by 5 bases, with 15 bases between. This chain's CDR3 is CASSQVEGRTEAFF. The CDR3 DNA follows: TGTGCCAGCAGCCAGGTCGAGGGGAGAACTGAAGCTTTCTTT.

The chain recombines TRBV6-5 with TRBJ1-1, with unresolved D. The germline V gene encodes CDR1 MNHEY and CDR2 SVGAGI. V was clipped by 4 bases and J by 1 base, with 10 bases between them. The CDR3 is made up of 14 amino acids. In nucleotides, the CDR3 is TGTGCCAGCAGTTTTTCACAGAGGAACACTGAAGCTTTCTTT. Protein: CASSFSQRNTEAFF.